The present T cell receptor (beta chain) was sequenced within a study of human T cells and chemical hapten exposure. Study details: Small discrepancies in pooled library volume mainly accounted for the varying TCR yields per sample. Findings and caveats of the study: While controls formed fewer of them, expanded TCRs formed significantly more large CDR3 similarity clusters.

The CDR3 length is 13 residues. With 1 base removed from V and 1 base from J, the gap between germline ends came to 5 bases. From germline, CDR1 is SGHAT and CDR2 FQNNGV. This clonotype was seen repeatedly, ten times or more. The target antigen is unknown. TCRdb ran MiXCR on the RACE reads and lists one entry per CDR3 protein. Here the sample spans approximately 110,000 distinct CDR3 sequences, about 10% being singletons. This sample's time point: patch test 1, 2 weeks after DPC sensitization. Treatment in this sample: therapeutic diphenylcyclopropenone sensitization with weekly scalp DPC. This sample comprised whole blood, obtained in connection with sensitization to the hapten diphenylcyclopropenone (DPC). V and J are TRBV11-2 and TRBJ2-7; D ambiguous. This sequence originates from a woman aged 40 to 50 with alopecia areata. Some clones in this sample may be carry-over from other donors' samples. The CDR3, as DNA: TGTGCCAGCAGCTTAGTGGCTTCCTACGAGCAGTACTTC. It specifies CASSLVASYEQYF.